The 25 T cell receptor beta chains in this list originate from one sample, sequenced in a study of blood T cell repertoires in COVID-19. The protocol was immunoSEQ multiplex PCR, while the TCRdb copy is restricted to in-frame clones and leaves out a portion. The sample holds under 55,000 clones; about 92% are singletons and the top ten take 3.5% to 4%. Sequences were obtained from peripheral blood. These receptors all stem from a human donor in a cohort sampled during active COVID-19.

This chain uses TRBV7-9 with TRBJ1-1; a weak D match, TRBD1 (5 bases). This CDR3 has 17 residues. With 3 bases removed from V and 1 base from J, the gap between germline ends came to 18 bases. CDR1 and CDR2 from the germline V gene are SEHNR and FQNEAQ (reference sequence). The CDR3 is CASSFYRLGIRNTEAFF. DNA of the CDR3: TGTGCCAGCAGCTTCTACAGGTTGGGAATCAGGAACACTGAAGCTTTCTTT.

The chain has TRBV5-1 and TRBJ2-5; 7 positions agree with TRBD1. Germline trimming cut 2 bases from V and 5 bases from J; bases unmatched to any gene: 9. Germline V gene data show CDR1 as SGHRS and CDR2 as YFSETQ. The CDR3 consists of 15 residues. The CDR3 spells CASSFGQAFGETQYF. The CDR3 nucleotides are TGCGCCAGCAGCTTTGGACAGGCGTTTGGGGAGACCCAGTACTTC.

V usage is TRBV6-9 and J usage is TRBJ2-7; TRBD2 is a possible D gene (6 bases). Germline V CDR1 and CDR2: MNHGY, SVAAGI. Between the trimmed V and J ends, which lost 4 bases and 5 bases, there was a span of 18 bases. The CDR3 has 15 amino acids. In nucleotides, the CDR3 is TGTGCCAGCAGTTTCGGGACTTTCACAACACACGAGCAGTACGTC. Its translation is CASSFGTFTTHEQYV.

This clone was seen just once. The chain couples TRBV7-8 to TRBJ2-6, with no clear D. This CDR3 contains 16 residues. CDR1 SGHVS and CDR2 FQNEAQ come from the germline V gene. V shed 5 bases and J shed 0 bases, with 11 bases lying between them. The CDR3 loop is CASSTRLGSGANVLTF. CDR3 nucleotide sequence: TGTGCCAGCAGCACCCGACTGGGCTCTGGGGCCAACGTCCTGACTTTC.

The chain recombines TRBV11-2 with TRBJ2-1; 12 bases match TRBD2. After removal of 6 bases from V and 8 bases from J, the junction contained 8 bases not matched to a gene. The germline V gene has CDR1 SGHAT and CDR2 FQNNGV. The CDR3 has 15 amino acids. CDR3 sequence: CASSRTSGNRDEQFF. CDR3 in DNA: TGTGCCAGCAGTCGGACTAGCGGGAATAGGGATGAGCAGTTCTTC.

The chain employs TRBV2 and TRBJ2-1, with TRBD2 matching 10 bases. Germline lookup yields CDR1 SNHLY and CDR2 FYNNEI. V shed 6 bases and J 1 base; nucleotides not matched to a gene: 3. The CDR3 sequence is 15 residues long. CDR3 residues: CASSLLAGSYNEQFF. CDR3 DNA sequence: TGTGCCAGCAGCTTACTAGCGGGGTCCTACAATGAGCAGTTCTTC.

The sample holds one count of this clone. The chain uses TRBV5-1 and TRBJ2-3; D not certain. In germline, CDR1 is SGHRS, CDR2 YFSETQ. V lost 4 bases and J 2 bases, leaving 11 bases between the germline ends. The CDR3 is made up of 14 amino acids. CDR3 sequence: CASSVETDTDTQYF. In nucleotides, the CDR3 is TGCGCCAGCAGCGTGGAAACAGACACAGATACGCAGTATTTT.

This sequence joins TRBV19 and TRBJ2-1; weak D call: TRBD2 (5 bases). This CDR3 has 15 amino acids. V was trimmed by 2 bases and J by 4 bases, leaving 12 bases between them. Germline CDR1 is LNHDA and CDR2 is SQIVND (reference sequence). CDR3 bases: TGTGCCAGTAGTATAATGGTGGGCGGGTACAATGAGCAGTTCTTC. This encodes CASSIMVGGYNEQFF.

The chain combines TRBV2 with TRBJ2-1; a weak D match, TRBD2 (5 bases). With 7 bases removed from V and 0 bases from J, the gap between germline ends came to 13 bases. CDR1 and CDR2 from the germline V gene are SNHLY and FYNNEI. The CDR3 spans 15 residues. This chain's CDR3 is CASIRTGSSYNEQFF. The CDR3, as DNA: TGTGCCAGCATTAGGACGGGGAGCTCCTACAATGAGCAGTTCTTC.

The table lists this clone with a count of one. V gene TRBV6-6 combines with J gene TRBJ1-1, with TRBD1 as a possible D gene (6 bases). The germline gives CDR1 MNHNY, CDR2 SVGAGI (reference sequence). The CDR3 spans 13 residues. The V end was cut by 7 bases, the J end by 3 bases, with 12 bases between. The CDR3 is CASNLDRYTEAFF. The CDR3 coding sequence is TGTGCCAGCAACCTCGACAGGTACACTGAAGCTTTCTTT.

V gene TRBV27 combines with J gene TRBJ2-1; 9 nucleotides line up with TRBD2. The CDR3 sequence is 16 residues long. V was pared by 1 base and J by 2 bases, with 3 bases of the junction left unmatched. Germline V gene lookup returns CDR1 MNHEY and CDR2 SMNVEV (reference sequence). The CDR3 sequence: CASSLLASGAYNEQFF. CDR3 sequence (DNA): TGTGCCAGCAGTTTATTGGCTAGCGGGGCCTACAATGAGCAGTTCTTC.

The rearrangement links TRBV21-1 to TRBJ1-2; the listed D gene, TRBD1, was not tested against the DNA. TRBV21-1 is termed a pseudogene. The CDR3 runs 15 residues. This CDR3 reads CASSKGLRGHLGYTF. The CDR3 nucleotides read TGTGCCAGCAGCAAAGGTCTCAGGGGGCATCTTGGCTACACCTTC.

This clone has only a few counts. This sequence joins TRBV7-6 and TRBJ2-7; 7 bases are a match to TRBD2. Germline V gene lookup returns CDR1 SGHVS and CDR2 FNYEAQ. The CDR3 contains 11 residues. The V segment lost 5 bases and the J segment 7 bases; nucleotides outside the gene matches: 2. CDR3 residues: CASSIGGEQYV. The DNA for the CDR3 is TGTGCCAGCAGCATCGGGGGGGAGCAGTACGTC.

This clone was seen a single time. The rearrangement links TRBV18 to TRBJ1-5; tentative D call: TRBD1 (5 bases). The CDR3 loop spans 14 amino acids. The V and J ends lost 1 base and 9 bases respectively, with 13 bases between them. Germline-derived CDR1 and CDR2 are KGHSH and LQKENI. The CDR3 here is CASSPRQGRSPQHF. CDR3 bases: TGTGCCAGCTCACCACGGCAGGGCCGTTCGCCCCAGCATTTT.

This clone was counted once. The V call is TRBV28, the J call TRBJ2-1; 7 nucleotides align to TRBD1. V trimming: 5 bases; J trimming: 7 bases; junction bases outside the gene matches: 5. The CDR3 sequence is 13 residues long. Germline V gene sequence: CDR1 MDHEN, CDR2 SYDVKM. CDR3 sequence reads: CASSTGVGNEQFF. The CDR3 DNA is TGTGCCAGCAGTACAGGGGTGGGAAATGAGCAGTTCTTC.

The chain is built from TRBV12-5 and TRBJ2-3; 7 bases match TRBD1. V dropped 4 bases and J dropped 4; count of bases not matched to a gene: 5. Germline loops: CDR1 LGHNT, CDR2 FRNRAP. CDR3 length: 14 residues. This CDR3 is CASGYGQDSDTQYF. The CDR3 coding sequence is TGTGCTAGTGGTTATGGACAGGATTCAGATACGCAGTATTTT.

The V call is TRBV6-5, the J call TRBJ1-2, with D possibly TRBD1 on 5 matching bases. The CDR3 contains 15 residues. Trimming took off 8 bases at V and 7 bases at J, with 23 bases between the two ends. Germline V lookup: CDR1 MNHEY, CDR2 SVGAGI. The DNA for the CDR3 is TGTGCCAGCTCCGAAGCCGGGCAGGGAAGGGGTGGCTACACCTTC. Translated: CASSEAGQGRGGYTF.

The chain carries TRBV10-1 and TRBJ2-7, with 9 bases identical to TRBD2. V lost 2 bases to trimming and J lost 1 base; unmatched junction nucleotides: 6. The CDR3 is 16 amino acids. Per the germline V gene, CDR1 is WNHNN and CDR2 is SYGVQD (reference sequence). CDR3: CASSEQGSGRSYEQYV. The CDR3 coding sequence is TGCGCCAGCAGTGAGCAGGGTAGCGGGAGATCCTACGAGCAGTACGTC.

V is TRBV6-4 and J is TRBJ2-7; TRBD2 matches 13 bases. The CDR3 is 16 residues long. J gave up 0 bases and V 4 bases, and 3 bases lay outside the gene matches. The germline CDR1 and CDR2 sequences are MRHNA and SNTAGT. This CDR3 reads CASSARTSGSSYEQYF. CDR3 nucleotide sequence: TGTGCCAGCAGTGCTCGGACTAGCGGGAGCTCCTACGAGCAGTACTTC.

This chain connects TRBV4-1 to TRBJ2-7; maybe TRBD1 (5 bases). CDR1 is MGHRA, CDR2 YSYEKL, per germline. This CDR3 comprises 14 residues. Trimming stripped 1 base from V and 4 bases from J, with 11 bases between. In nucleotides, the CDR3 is TGCGCCAGCAGCCAAGTTCCAGGGATTTACGAGCAGTACTTC. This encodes CASSQVPGIYEQYF.

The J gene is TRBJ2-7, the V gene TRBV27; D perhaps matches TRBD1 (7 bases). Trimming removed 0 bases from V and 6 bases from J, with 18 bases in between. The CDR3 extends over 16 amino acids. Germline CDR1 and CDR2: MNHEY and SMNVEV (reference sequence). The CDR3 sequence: CASSLSFGRGAPEQYF. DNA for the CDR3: TGTGCCAGCAGTTTATCGTTTGGCAGGGGGGCTCCCGAGCAGTACTTC.

In nucleotides, the CDR3 is TGTGCCAGCAGCCAAGTATCAGGGTCCCTCCTCTACGAGCAGTACTTC. Protein: CASSQVSGSLLYEQYF. The chain combines TRBV14 with TRBJ2-7, with D possibly being TRBD1 (5 bases). V lost 1 base and J lost 3, with 16 bases in between. Germline lookup yields CDR1 SGHDN and CDR2 FVKESK. This CDR3 comprises 16 residues.

CDR3 coding DNA: TGTGCCAGCACCGAACGTAACATCTTGTCCTACACCTTC. Its translation: CASTERNILSYTF. The V and J genes are TRBV6-5 and TRBJ1-2; D gene uncertain. This CDR3 has 13 residues. The germline CDR1 and CDR2 sequences are MNHEY and SVGAGI. V lost 7 bases and J 10 bases, leaving 19 bases between the germline ends.

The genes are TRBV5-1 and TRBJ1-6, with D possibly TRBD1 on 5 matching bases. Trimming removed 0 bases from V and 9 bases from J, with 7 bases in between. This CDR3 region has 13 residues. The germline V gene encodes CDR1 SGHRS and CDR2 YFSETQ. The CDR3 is CASSLGGSSPLHF. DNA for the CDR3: TGCGCCAGCAGCTTGGGGGGCAGTTCACCCCTCCACTTT.

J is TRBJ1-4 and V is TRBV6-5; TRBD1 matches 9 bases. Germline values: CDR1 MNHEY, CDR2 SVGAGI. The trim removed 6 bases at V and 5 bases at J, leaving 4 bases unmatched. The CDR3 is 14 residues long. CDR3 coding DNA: TGTGCCAGCAGGGCGGACAGGGGAAATGAAAAACTGTTTTTT. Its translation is CASRADRGNEKLFF.